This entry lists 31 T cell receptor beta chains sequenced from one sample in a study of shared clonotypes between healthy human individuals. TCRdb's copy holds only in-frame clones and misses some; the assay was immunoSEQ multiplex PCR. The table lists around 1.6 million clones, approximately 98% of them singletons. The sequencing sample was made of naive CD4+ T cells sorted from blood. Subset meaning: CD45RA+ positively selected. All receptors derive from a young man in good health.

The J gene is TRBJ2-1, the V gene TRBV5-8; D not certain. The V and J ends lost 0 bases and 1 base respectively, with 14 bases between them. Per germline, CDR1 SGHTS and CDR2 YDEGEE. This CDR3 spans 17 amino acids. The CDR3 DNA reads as TGTGCCAGCAGCTTGGAGGTTGGGCCTCGATCCTACAATGAGCAGTTCTTC. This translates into CASSLEVGPRSYNEQFF.

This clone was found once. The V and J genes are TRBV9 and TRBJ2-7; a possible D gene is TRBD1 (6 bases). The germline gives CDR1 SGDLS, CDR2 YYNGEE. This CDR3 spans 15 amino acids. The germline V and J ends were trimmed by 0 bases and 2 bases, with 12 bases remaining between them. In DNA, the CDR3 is TGTGCCAGCAGCGTAGGGACAGTCCAGACCTACGAGCAGTACTTC. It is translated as CASSVGTVQTYEQYF.

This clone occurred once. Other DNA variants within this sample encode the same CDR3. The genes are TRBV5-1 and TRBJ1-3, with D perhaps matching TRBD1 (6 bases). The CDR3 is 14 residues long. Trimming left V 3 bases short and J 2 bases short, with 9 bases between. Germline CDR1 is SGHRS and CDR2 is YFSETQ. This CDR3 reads CASSSTGTGNTIYF. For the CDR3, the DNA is TGCGCCAGCAGCTCTACAGGGACTGGAAACACCATATATTTT.

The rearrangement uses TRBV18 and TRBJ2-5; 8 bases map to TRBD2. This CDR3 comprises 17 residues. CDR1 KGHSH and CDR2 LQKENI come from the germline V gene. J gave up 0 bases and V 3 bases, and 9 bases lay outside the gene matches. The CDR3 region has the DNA TGTGCCAGCTCACCTGCTACGGGAGGGCCGGACCAAGAGACCCAGTACTTC. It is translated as CASSPATGGPDQETQYF.

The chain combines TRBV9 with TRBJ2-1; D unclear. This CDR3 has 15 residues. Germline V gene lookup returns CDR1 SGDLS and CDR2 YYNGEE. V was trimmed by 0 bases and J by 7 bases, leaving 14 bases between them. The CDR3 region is CASSVAPNLLNEQFF. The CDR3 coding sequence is TGTGCCAGCAGCGTAGCCCCTAATTTACTGAATGAGCAGTTCTTC.

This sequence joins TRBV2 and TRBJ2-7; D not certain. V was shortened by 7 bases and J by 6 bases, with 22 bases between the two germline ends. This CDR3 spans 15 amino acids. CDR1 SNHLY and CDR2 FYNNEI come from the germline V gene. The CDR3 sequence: CASIHPTVSYIEQYF. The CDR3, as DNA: TGTGCCAGCATCCACCCGACGGTCTCTTATATCGAGCAGTACTTC.

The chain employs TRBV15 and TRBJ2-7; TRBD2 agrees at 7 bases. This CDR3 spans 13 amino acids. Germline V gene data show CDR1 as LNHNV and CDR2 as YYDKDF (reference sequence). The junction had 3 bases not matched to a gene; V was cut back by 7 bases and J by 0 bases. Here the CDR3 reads CATNQRDSYEQYF. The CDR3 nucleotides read TGTGCCACCAACCAGCGGGACTCCTACGAGCAGTACTTC.

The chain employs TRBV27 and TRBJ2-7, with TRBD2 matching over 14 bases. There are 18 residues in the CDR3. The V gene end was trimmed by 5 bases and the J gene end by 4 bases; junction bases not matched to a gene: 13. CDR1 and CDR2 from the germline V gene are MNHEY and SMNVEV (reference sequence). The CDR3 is CASSPIIGTSGRRYEQYF. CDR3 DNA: TGTGCCAGCAGTCCGATCATCGGGACTAGCGGGAGACGGTACGAGCAGTACTTC.

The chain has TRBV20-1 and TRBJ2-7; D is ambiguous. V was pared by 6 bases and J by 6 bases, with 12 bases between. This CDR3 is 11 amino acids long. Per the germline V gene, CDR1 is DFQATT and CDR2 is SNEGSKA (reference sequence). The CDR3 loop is CSANSISEQYF. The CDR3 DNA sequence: TGCAGTGCCAATAGTATCTCCGAGCAGTACTTC.

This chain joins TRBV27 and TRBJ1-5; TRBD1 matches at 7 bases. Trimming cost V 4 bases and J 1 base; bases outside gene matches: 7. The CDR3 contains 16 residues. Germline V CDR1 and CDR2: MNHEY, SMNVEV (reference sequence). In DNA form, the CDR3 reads TGTGCCAGCAGTTCTAGACAGGGAGGAAGCAATCAGCCCCAGCATTTT. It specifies CASSSRQGGSNQPQHF.

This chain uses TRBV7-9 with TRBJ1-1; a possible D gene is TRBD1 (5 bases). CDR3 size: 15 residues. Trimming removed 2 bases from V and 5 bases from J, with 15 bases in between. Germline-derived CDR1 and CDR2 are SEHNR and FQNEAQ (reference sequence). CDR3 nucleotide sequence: TGTGCCAGCAGCTTAAGGGGAGACTTACAGACTGAAGCTTTCTTT. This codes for CASSLRGDLQTEAFF.

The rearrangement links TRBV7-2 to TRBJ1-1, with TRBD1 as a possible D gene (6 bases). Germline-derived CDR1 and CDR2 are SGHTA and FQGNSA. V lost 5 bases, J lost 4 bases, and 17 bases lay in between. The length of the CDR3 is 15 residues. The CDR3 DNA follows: TGTGCCAGCAGCCTAAAGGGGGGAGGGAGCACTGAAGCTTTCTTT. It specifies CASSLKGGGSTEAFF. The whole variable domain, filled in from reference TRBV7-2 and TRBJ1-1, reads GAGVSQSPSNKVTEKGKDVELRCDPISGHTALYWYRQSLGQGLEFLIYFQGNSAPDKSGLPSDRFSAERTGGSVSTLTIQRTQQEDSAVYLCASSLKGGGSTEAFFGQGTRLTVV.

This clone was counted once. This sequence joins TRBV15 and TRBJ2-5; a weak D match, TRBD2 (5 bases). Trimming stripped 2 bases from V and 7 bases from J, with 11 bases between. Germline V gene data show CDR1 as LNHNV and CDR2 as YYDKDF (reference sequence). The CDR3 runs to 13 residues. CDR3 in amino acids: CATSRTRAATQYF. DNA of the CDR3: TGTGCCACCAGCAGAACTAGAGCTGCGACCCAGTACTTC.

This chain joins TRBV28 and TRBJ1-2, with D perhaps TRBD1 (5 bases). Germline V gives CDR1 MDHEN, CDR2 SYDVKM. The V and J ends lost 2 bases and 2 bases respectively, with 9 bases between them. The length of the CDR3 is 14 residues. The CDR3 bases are TGTGCCAGCAGTTTAAGGCGGGGGAACTATGGCTACACCTTC. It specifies CASSLRRGNYGYTF.

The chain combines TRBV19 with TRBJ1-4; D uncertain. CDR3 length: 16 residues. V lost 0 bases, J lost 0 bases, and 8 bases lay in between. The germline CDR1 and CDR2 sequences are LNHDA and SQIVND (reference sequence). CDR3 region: CASSIEGVSTNEKLFF. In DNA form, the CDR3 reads TGTGCCAGTAGTATAGAGGGAGTTTCAACTAATGAAAAACTGTTTTTT.

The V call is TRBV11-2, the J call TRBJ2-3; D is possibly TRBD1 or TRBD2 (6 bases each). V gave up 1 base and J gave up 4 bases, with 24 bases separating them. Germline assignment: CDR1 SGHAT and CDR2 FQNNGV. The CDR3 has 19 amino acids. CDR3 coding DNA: TGTGCCAGCAGCTTAGGGAGTGGGGGGCCGCCGATAGGAGCAGATACGCAGTATTTT. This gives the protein CASSLGSGGPPIGADTQYF.

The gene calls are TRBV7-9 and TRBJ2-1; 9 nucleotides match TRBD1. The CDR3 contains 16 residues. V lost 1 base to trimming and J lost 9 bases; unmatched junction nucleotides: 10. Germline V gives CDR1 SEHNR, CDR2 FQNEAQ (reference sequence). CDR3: CASSLGRDRVNFEQFF. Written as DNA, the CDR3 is TGTGCCAGCAGCTTAGGCCGGGACAGGGTTAATTTTGAGCAGTTCTTC.

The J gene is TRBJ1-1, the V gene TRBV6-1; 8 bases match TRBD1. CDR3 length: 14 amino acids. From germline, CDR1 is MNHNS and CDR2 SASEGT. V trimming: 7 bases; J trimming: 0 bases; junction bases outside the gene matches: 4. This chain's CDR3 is CASIWTGLNTEAFF. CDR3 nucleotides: TGTGCCAGCATTTGGACAGGGCTGAACACTGAAGCTTTCTTT.

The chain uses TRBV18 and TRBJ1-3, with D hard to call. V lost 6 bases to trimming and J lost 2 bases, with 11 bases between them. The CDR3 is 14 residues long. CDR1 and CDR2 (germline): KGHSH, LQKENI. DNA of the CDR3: TGTGCCAGCTCTTCGGGGATGGCTGGAAACACCATATATTTT. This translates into CASSSGMAGNTIYF.

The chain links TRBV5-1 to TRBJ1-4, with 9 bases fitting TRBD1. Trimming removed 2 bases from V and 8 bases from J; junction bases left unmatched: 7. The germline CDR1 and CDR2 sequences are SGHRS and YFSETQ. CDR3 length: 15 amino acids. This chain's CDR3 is CASSFGGQGDEKLFF. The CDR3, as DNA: TGCGCCAGCAGCTTTGGGGGACAGGGAGACGAAAAACTGTTTTTT.

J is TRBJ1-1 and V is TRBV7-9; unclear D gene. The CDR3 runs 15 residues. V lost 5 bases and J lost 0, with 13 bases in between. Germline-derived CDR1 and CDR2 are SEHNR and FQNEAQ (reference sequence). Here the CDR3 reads CASSGSVSVNTEAFF. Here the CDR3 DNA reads TGTGCCAGCAGCGGATCAGTTTCGGTGAACACTGAAGCTTTCTTT.

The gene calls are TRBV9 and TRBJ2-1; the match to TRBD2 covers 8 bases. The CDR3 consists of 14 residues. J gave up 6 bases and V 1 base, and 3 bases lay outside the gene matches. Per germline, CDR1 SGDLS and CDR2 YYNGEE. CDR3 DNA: TGTGCCAGCAGCGTAACTAGCGGACCCAATGAGCAGTTCTTC. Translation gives CASSVTSGPNEQFF.

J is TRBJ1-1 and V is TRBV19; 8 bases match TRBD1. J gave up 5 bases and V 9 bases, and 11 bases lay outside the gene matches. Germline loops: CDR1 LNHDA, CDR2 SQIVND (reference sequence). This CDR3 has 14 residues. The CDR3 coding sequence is TGTGCCAGCAGGGACAGGTGGGAAGGGACTGAAGCTTTCTTT. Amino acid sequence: CASRDRWEGTEAFF.

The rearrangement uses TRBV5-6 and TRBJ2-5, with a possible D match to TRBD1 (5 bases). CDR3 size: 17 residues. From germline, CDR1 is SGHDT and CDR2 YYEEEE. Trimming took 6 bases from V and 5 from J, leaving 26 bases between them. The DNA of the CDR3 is TGTGCCAGCAACACGAAAGGAAGGGGATTTTGGTGGGAGACCCAGTACTTC. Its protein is CASNTKGRGFWWETQYF.

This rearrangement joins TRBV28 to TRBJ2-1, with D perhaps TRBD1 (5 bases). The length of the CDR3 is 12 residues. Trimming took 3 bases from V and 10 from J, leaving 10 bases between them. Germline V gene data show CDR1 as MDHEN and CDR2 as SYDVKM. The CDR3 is CASSFQGREQFF. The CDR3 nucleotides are TGTGCCAGCAGTTTCCAGGGAAGGGAGCAGTTCTTC.

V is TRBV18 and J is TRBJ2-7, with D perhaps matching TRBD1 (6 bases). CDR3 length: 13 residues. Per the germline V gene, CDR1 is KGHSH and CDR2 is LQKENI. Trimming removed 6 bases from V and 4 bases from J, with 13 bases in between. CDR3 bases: TGTGCCAGCTCCATGGGGGCAGGTTACGAGCAGTACTTC. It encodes CASSMGAGYEQYF.

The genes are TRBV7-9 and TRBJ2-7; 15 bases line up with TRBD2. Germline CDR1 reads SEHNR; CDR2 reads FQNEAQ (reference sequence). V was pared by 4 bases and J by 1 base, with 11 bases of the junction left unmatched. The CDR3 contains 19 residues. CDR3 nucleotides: TGTGCCAGCAGCTCTCTCGGACTAGCGGGAGGGCCTGGGTCCTACGAGCAGTACTTC. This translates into CASSSLGLAGGPGSYEQYF.

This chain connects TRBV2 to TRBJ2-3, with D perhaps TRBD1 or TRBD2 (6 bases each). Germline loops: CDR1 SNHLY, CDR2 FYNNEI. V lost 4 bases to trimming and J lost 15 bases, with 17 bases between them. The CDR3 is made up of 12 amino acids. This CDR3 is CASSVTGRRLYF. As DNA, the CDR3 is TGTGCCAGCAGTGTCACAGGGAGGAGACTTTATTTT. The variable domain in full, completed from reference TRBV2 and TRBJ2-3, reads EPEVTQTPSHQVTQMGQEVILRCVPISNHLYFYWYRQILGQKVEFLVSFYNNEISEKSEIFDDQFSVERPDGSNFTLKIRSTKLEDSAMYFCASSVTGRRLYFGPGTRLTVL.

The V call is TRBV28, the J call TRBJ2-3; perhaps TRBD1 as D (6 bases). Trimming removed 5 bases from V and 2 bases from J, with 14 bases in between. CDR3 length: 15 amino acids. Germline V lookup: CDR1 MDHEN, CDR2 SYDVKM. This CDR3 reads CASSPLGTHTDTQYF. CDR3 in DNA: TGTGCCAGCAGTCCACTAGGGACACACACAGATACGCAGTATTTT.

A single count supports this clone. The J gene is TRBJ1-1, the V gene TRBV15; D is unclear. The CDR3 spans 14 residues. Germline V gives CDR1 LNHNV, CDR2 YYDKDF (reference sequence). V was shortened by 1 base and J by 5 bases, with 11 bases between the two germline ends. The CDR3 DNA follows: TGTGCCACCAGCAGAGCCTTTATAGAAACTGAAGCTTTCTTT. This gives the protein CATSRAFIETEAFF. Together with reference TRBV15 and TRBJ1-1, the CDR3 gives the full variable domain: DAMVIQNPRYQVTQFGKPVTLSCSQTLNHNVMYWYQQKSSQAPKLLFHYYDKDFNNEADTPDNFQSRRPNTSFCFLDIRSPGLGDTAMYLCATSRAFIETEAFFGQGTRLTVV.

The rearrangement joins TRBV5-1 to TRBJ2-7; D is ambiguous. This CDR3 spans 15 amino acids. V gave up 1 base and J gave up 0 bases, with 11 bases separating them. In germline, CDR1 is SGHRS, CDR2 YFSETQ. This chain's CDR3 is CASSLRVDISYEQYF. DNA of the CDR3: TGCGCCAGCAGCTTGAGGGTTGACATCTCCTACGAGCAGTACTTC.